This T cell receptor (beta chain) was sequenced during a study of T cell changes during pregnancy in multiple sclerosis (dated by TCRdb to between 2019 and 2020). A note on the overall study: The study examined how the T cell repertoire changed over the course of pregnancy in women with multiple sclerosis.

Libraries came from the immunoSEQ multiplex PCR assay. TCRdb took this table from immuneACCESS and kept in-frame rearrangements with V and J called. Such tables lack part of the clones; where checked against another copy, unresolved V genes explain under half of the gap, and the rest is unexplained. The sample contains some 49,000 clones, around 95% of them found a single time. The top ten hold 5.9% of the sample. As concerns this clone: It lacks a known antigen. Per-nucleotide qualities are absent, and no much larger clonotype sits a single base away.

The germline V gene (reference sequence) provides CDR1 LNHDA and CDR2 SQIVND. The V and J ends are trimmed by 5 bases and 2 bases, leaving 9 bases between them. The CDR3 runs 13 residues from the cysteine to the phenylalanine. Of all the DNA, just the CDR3 is kept, 39 bases in frame from base 1. This sequence was found in a female donor with multiple sclerosis, enrolled in a pregnancy study. The chain joins TRBV19 to TRBJ1-2, with no confidently assigned D gene. The sample here was CD8+ T cells from peripheral blood mononuclear cells, taken in the first trimester of pregnancy. The DNA reads TGTGCCAGTAGTCCTGAGGTCAACTATGGCTACACCTTC. Translated, it gives CASSPEVNYGYTF.